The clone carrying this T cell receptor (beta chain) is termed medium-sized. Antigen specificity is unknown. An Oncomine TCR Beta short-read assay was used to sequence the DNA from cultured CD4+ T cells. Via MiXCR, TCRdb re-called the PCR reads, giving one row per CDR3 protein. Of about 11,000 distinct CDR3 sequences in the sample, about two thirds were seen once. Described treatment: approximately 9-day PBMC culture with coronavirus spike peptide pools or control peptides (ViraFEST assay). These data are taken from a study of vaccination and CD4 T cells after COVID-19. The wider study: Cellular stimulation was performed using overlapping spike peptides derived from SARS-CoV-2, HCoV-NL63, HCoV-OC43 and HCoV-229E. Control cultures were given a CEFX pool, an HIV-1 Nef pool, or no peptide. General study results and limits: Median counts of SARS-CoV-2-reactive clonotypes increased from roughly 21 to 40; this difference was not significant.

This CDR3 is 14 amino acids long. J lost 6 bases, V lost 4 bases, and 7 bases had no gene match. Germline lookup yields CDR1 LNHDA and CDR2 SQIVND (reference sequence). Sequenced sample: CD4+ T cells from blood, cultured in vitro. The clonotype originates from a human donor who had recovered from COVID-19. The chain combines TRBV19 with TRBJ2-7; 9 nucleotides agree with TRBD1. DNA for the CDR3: TGTGCCAGTAGTACGGGACAGGGACGAAGCGAGCAGTACTTC. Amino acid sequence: CASSTGQGRSEQYF.